The rows below give T cell receptor beta chains drawn from one sample of a study of blood T cell repertoires in COVID-19. Profiling relied on immunoSEQ multiplex PCR, and the TCRdb table lists in-frame clones only, not all of them. The data hold more than 25,000 clones, with 85% to 90% observed a single time. Sequencing input: peripheral blood. These receptors all come from a human donor in a cohort sampled during active COVID-19. Each CDR3 is given with its conserved first and last residue. A D gene is named only where the DNA matches it firmly. Clone size, where shown, is once, few, many, or a class for clones that have expanded.

CDR3 length	clone size	D gene	V gene	J gene	CDR3 protein	CDR3 DNA
15	once	.	TRBV6-5	TRBJ1-3	CASSYGANSGNTIYF	TGTGCCAGCAGTTACGGGGCAAACTCTGGAAACACCATATATTTT
14	.	.	TRBV2	TRBJ2-5	CASSDGRAQETQYF	TGTGCCAGCAGTGACGGCAGGGCCCAAGAGACCCAGTACTTC
17	.	.	TRBV19	TRBJ2-2	CASSFDRKRRNTGELFF	TGTGCCAGTAGTTTCGACAGGAAAAGGAGGAACACCGGGGAGCTGTTTTTT
12	.	.	TRBV9	TRBJ2-7	CASSPSPGLPYF	TGTGCCAGCAGCCCGAGCCCGGGACTTCCGTACTTC
14	.	.	TRBV29-1	TRBJ1-1	CSVEEGVQNTEAFF	TGCAGCGTTGAAGAAGGGGTCCAGAACACTGAAGCTTTCTTT
16	.	TRBD2	TRBV7-2	TRBJ2-7	CASSLGALAGGYEQYF	TGTGCCAGCAGCTTAGGGGCACTAGCGGGAGGCTACGAGCAGTACTTC
15	.	.	TRBV2	TRBJ1-4	CASSEAQGAVEKLFF	TGTGCCAGCAGTGAAGCGCAGGGTGCAGTAGAAAAACTGTTTTTT
16	.	.	TRBV2	TRBJ2-1	CASTRERGYTDNEQFF	TGTGCCAGCACGAGGGAAAGGGGGTATACGGACAATGAGCAGTTCTTC
13	.	.	TRBV5-1	TRBJ1-1	CASSLQDNTEAFF	TGCGCCAGCAGCTTACAGGATAACACTGAAGCTTTCTTT
15	.	TRBD1	TRBV6-6	TRBJ2-1	CATNPGQGAINEQFF	TGTGCCACCAACCCGGGACAGGGGGCGATCAATGAGCAGTTCTTC
12	few	.	TRBV30	TRBJ1-4	CAWRGGWEKLFF	TGTGCCTGGAGGGGAGGTTGGGAAAAACTGTTTTTT
13	.	TRBD1	TRBV14	TRBJ2-3	CASSPRTGDTQYF	TGTGCCAGCAGCCCTCGGACAGGTGATACGCAGTATTTT
11	.	.	TRBV5-6	TRBJ2-5	CASSSALGRYF	TGTGCCAGCAGCTCGGCCCTAGGGAGGTACTTC
13	.	.	TRBV28	TRBJ2-1	CASTSTEGWTQFF	TGTGCCAGCACCTCCACGGAGGGTTGGACTCAGTTCTTC
16	.	TRBD1	TRBV19	TRBJ1-5	CASSTSGTGEGQPQHF	TGTGCCAGTAGTACTTCCGGGACAGGGGAAGGTCAGCCCCAGCATTTT
14	.	.	TRBV6-2/TRBV6-3	TRBJ1-3	CASSYRPVGNTIYF	TGTGCCAGCAGTTACCGCCCAGTAGGAAACACCATATATTTT
16	.	TRBD1	TRBV28	TRBJ1-4	CASSPHQTGKNEKLFF	TGTGCCAGCAGTCCCCACCAGACAGGGAAAAATGAAAAACTGTTTTTT
18	.	TRBD2	TRBV5-5	TRBJ2-7	CASSLVARVGTSNYEQYF	TGTGCCAGCAGCTTGGTTGCACGGGTTGGGACTAGCAACTACGAGCAGTACTTC
19	.	TRBD2	TRBV4-1	TRBJ2-1	CASSQDVMASGRWDYEQFF	TGCGCCAGCAGCCAAGATGTCATGGCTAGCGGGAGGTGGGACTATGAGCAGTTCTTC
14	.	.	TRBV4-1	TRBJ2-3	CASSHLEEGDTQYF	TGCGCCAGCAGCCATCTAGAGGAGGGAGATACGCAGTATTTT
16	.	TRBD1	TRBV6-6	TRBJ1-3	CASSYGLGQAGNTIYF	TGTGCCAGCAGTTACGGACTGGGACAGGCTGGAAACACCATATATTTT
15	.	.	TRBV9	TRBJ2-1	CASSAYLPGGNEQFF	TGTGCCAGCAGCGCCTACCTCCCAGGTGGGAATGAGCAGTTCTTC
14	.	TRBD1	TRBV27	TRBJ1-5	CASSRQGNNQPQHF	TGTGCCAGCAGTAGACAGGGTAACAATCAGCCCCAGCATTTT
12	.	.	TRBV19	TRBJ1-2	CASSANRAGYTF	TGTGCCAGTAGTGCAAACAGGGCTGGCTACACCTTC
16	.	.	TRBV4-1	TRBJ1-2	CASSPAPGALNYGYTF	TGCGCCAGCAGCCCGGCCCCAGGGGCGCTAAACTATGGCTACACCTTC
13	.	.	TRBV28	TRBJ1-1	CASSSGPRIKAFF	TGTGCCAGCAGTTCAGGTCCACGGATAAAAGCTTTCTTT
14	.	TRBD1	TRBV19	TRBJ2-3	CASNPGQNTDTQYF	TGTGCCAGTAATCCGGGACAGAACACAGATACGCAGTATTTT
12	.	.	TRBV5-6	TRBJ2-3	CASSQTGRVGYF	TGTGCCAGCAGCCAGACGGGTCGAGTAGGGTATTTT
17	few	.	TRBV6-2/TRBV6-3	TRBJ1-1	CASSYSTGAGGPTEAFF	TGTGCCAGCAGTTACTCGACTGGGGCTGGAGGGCCCACTGAAGCTTTCTTT
17	.	TRBD1	TRBV11-2	TRBJ2-7	CASSLTTGQGATYEQYF	TGTGCCAGCAGCCTGACTACGGGACAGGGGGCCACCTACGAGCAGTACTTC
14	.	.	TRBV4-1	TRBJ2-7	CASSQEPNAYEQYF	TGCGCCAGCAGCCAAGAACCTAACGCCTACGAGCAGTACTTC
16	.	.	TRBV7-3	TRBJ2-1	CASSLNGGGLYNEQFF	TGTGCCAGCAGCTTAAATGGGGGAGGACTCTACAATGAGCAGTTCTTC
15	.	TRBD1	TRBV5-4	TRBJ2-1	CASSQGQGAWNEQFF	TGTGCCAGCAGCCAAGGACAGGGGGCTTGGAATGAGCAGTTCTTC
13	.	.	TRBV7-9	TRBJ1-1	CASSLQGDTEAFF	TGTGCCAGCAGCTTACAGGGCGACACTGAAGCTTTCTTT
16	.	TRBD1	TRBV5-1	TRBJ1-6	CASSLGDRGYNSPLHF	TGCGCCAGCAGCTTGGGAGACAGGGGTTATAATTCACCCCTCCACTTT
15	.	TRBD1	TRBV30	TRBJ1-2	CAWTRKTGARNGYTF	TGTGCCTGGACCCGGAAAACAGGGGCTCGGAATGGCTACACCTTC
16	.	TRBD2	TRBV27	TRBJ2-7	CASSPVGGDSSYEQYF	TGTGCCAGCAGTCCGGTGGGGGGGGATAGCTCCTACGAGCAGTACTTC
16	once	TRBD1	TRBV19	TRBJ2-2	CASSIIRQGNFGELFF	TGTGCCAGTAGTATAATACGACAGGGAAATTTCGGGGAGCTGTTTTTT
13	.	.	TRBV2	TRBJ2-1	CASSTVEADEQFF	TGTGCCAGCAGTACGGTCGAGGCGGATGAGCAGTTCTTC
19	.	.	TRBV19	TRBJ2-1	CASRRGTDRASVIYNEQFF	TGTGCCAGCAGACGCGGGACAGATCGGGCTAGCGTTATCTACAATGAGCAGTTCTTC
18	.	.	TRBV11-2	TRBJ1-2	CASSFPTGVSGANYGYTF	TGTGCCAGCAGCTTCCCCACGGGGGTCTCCGGGGCTAACTATGGCTACACCTTC
16	.	TRBD1	TRBV6-5	TRBJ1-3	CASSYSRDSSGNTIYF	TGTGCCAGCAGTTATTCCCGGGACAGCTCTGGAAACACCATATATTTT
16	.	.	TRBV24-1	TRBJ2-7	CATSDLNGAKDYEQYF	TGTGCCACCAGTGATTTGAATGGGGCGAAGGACTACGAGCAGTACTTC
12	.	.	TRBV4-1	TRBJ1-1	CASSFVGAEAFF	TGCGCCAGCAGTTTTGTAGGGGCTGAAGCTTTCTTT
18	.	TRBD2	TRBV28	TRBJ2-1	CASSSPREAGGPRREQFF	TGTGCCAGCAGTTCCCCGCGAGAGGCGGGAGGGCCTCGGCGGGAGCAGTTCTTC
16	.	TRBD1	TRBV5-4	TRBJ2-3	CASSREAGGVLDTQYF	TGTGCCAGCAGCCGCGAGGCAGGGGGCGTTTTAGATACGCAGTATTTT
17	.	.	TRBV15	TRBJ2-5	CATSRDYEGGGQETQYF	TGTGCCACCAGCAGAGATTATGAGGGAGGGGGACAAGAGACCCAGTACTTC
15	.	.	TRBV15	TRBJ1-6	CATSRDPGTRSPLHF	TGTGCCACCAGCAGAGACCCGGGTACTAGATCACCCCTCCACTTT
14	.	TRBD1	TRBV27	TRBJ1-1	CASRVGQNNGEAFF	TGTGCCAGCAGGGTGGGACAGAATAACGGAGAAGCTTTCTTT